These T cell receptor beta chains were read from a single sample in a study of T-cell reconstitution after alpha-beta-depleted transplantation in children. Via MiXCR, TCRdb re-called the PCR reads, giving one row per CDR3 protein. The sample shows about 540,000 distinct CDR3 sequences, over 20% of them seen only once. Here the sequenced sample was PBMCs, taken before TCRalphabeta/CD19-depleted stem cell transplant. The receptors originated from a boy in the first two years of life with Wiskott-Aldrich syndrome, due to receive a stem cell transplant. Both conserved end residues are part of each CDR3. The D gene is left open where the match is weak. The listing skips clone size in some rows; elsewhere it reads once, few, many or a size class.

cdr3_length: 13; clone_size: .; v_call: TRBV20-1; j_call: TRBJ1-5; d_call: .; cdr3_nt: TGCAGTGTCACAGGGTATTCAGGGCAGCCCCAGCATTTT; cdr3_aa: CSVTGYSGQPQHF
cdr3_length: 17; clone_size: few; v_call: TRBV18; j_call: TRBJ2-7; d_call: TRBD2; cdr3_nt: TGTGCCAGCTCCGCACTAGCGGGAGGGCCTCTCTCCTACGAGCAGTACTTC; cdr3_aa: CASSALAGGPLSYEQYF
cdr3_length: 14; clone_size: once; v_call: TRBV7-2; j_call: TRBJ1-6; d_call: .; cdr3_nt: TGTGCCAGCAGCTTGACAGTATATAATTCACCCCTCCACTTT; cdr3_aa: CASSLTVYNSPLHF
cdr3_length: 14; clone_size: .; v_call: TRBV29-1; j_call: TRBJ2-1; d_call: TRBD2; cdr3_nt: TGCAGCGTCGCCGGGACTAGCGGGATTAATGAGCAGTTCTTC; cdr3_aa: CSVAGTSGINEQFF
cdr3_length: 14; clone_size: .; v_call: TRBV20-1; j_call: TRBJ1-6; d_call: TRBD1; cdr3_nt: TGCAGTGCTAGAAAAGACAGGGAGGGTTCACCCCTCCACTTT; cdr3_aa: CSARKDREGSPLHF
cdr3_length: 14; clone_size: few; v_call: TRBV4-1; j_call: TRBJ2-5; d_call: TRBD2; cdr3_nt: TGCGCCAGCAGTCGCACTAGCGCGGCGGAGACCCAGTACTTC; cdr3_aa: CASSRTSAAETQYF
cdr3_length: 14; clone_size: .; v_call: TRBV11-2; j_call: TRBJ1-2; d_call: TRBD1; cdr3_nt: TGTGCCAGCAGCTTATGGCAGGGGGCAGGTGGCTACACCTTC; cdr3_aa: CASSLWQGAGGYTF
cdr3_length: 16; clone_size: few; v_call: TRBV7-2; j_call: TRBJ2-5; d_call: .; cdr3_nt: TGTGCCAGCAGCCCCGGGTACGCAGACCCTAGGGAGACCCAGTACTTC; cdr3_aa: CASSPGYADPRETQYF
cdr3_length: 14; clone_size: few; v_call: TRBV29-1; j_call: TRBJ2-3; d_call: .; cdr3_nt: TGCAGCGTTGAGGGGCTGGTCAGCACAGATACGCAGTATTTT; cdr3_aa: CSVEGLVSTDTQYF
cdr3_length: 18; clone_size: .; v_call: TRBV5-1; j_call: TRBJ2-3; d_call: .; cdr3_nt: TGCGCCAGCAGCTTGGGAAAGCGAGCGGCCTTTAGCACAGATACGCAGTATTTT; cdr3_aa: CASSLGKRAAFSTDTQYF
cdr3_length: 13; clone_size: .; v_call: TRBV7-2; j_call: TRBJ2-7; d_call: .; cdr3_nt: TGTGCCAGCAGCTCCGCTGACGGGGTTGAGCAGTACTTC; cdr3_aa: CASSSADGVEQYF
cdr3_length: 15; clone_size: .; v_call: TRBV10-3; j_call: TRBJ2-3; d_call: TRBD2; cdr3_nt: TGTGCCATCAGTGCTGGACTAGTTACCACAGATACGCAGTATTTT; cdr3_aa: CAISAGLVTTDTQYF
cdr3_length: 20; clone_size: .; v_call: TRBV5-1; j_call: TRBJ2-6; d_call: .; cdr3_nt: TGCGCCAGCAGCTTGCGTAGGGGGGTCTCTACTTTCTCTGGGGCCAACGTCCTGACTTTC; cdr3_aa: CASSLRRGVSTFSGANVLTF
cdr3_length: 15; clone_size: many; v_call: TRBV5-1; j_call: TRBJ2-1; d_call: .; cdr3_nt: TGCGCCAGCAGCCAGGGCGCGGGATATACGGATGAGCAGTTCTTC; cdr3_aa: CASSQGAGYTDEQFF
cdr3_length: 14; clone_size: few; v_call: TRBV4-1; j_call: TRBJ1-1; d_call: .; cdr3_nt: TGCGCCAGCAGCCAAGATACAGTGAACACTGAAGCTTTCTTT; cdr3_aa: CASSQDTVNTEAFF
cdr3_length: 16; clone_size: few; v_call: TRBV24-1; j_call: TRBJ2-1; d_call: .; cdr3_nt: TGTGCCACCAGTGATCCAGGGGGGGGAAACTACAATGAGCAGTTCTTC; cdr3_aa: CATSDPGGGNYNEQFF
cdr3_length: 15; clone_size: .; v_call: TRBV5-1; j_call: TRBJ2-1; d_call: .; cdr3_nt: TGCGCCAGCAGCTTGTCAAGGCTAGCGTACAATGAGCAGCTCTTC; cdr3_aa: CASSLSRLAYNEQLF
cdr3_length: 14; clone_size: .; v_call: TRBV20-1; j_call: TRBJ2-5; d_call: TRBD2; cdr3_nt: TGCAGTGCTAGCGGGACTAGCGGGCAAGAGACCCAGTACTTC; cdr3_aa: CSASGTSGQETQYF
cdr3_length: 16; clone_size: few; v_call: TRBV4-2; j_call: TRBJ2-7; d_call: .; cdr3_nt: TGTGCCAGCAGCCAAGAGGGGGCGGGAACGTACTACGAGCAGTACTTC; cdr3_aa: CASSQEGAGTYYEQYF
cdr3_length: 13; clone_size: .; v_call: TRBV10-3; j_call: TRBJ1-3; d_call: .; cdr3_nt: TGTGCCATGGGGAAGGACTTCGGAAACACCATATATTTT; cdr3_aa: CAMGKDFGNTIYF
cdr3_length: 17; clone_size: .; v_call: TRBV7-9; j_call: TRBJ2-5; d_call: TRBD2; cdr3_nt: TGTGCCAGCAGCTTCCGACTAGCGGGAGGGCTCCAAGAGACCCAGTACTTC; cdr3_aa: CASSFRLAGGLQETQYF
cdr3_length: 15; clone_size: .; v_call: TRBV5-1; j_call: TRBJ2-1; d_call: TRBD2; cdr3_nt: TGCGCCAGCCGCAGCCTAGCGGGAGGTTGGAATGAGCAGTTCTTC; cdr3_aa: CASRSLAGGWNEQFF
cdr3_length: 16; clone_size: few; v_call: TRBV3-1; j_call: TRBJ2-5; d_call: TRBD1; cdr3_nt: TGTGCCAGCAGCCAATCCGCAGGGGGATGGCAAGAGACCCAGTACTTC; cdr3_aa: CASSQSAGGWQETQYF
cdr3_length: 12; clone_size: few; v_call: TRBV12-3/TRBV12-4; j_call: TRBJ2-5; d_call: .; cdr3_nt: TGTGCCAGCAGTTTGATGTGGGAGACCCAGTACTTC; cdr3_aa: CASSLMWETQYF
cdr3_length: 13; clone_size: many; v_call: TRBV12-3/TRBV12-4; j_call: TRBJ2-7; d_call: .; cdr3_nt: TGTGCCAGCAGTTTCAGGGTAGGGTACGAGCAGTACTTC; cdr3_aa: CASSFRVGYEQYF
cdr3_length: 16; clone_size: few; v_call: TRBV12-3/TRBV12-4; j_call: TRBJ2-7; d_call: .; cdr3_nt: TGTGCCAGCAGTCCCCGACAGACCAGACCTTACTACGAGCAGTACTTC; cdr3_aa: CASSPRQTRPYYEQYF
cdr3_length: 17; clone_size: .; v_call: TRBV12-3/TRBV12-4; j_call: TRBJ1-3; d_call: .; cdr3_nt: TGTGCCAGCAGTACCCATATGGGGGGTCGTTCTGGAAACACCATATATTTT; cdr3_aa: CASSTHMGGRSGNTIYF
cdr3_length: 14; clone_size: few; v_call: TRBV27; j_call: TRBJ2-1; d_call: TRBD1; cdr3_nt: TGTGCCAGCATTGCGCAGGGGGCGCGCAATGAGCAGTTCTTC; cdr3_aa: CASIAQGARNEQFF
cdr3_length: 15; clone_size: .; v_call: TRBV6-4; j_call: TRBJ2-1; d_call: TRBD2; cdr3_nt: TGTGCCAGCAGTGCCCTAGCGGGGCCCCTCGTTGAGCAGTTCTTC; cdr3_aa: CASSALAGPLVEQFF
cdr3_length: 19; clone_size: .; v_call: TRBV5-1; j_call: TRBJ2-7; d_call: TRBD2; cdr3_nt: TGCGCCAGCAGCACCCTGACTAGCGGGAGGGCCCGGAGCTCCTACGAGCAGTACTTC; cdr3_aa: CASSTLTSGRARSSYEQYF
cdr3_length: 13; clone_size: .; v_call: TRBV28; j_call: TRBJ1-1; d_call: .; cdr3_nt: TGTGCCAGCATCCCCAGGGGGAACACTGAAGCTTTCTTT; cdr3_aa: CASIPRGNTEAFF
cdr3_length: 15; clone_size: many; v_call: TRBV5-1; j_call: TRBJ1-5; d_call: TRBD1; cdr3_nt: TGTGCCAGCAGCCCCGGGACAGGATCAAATCAGCCCCAGCATTTT; cdr3_aa: CASSPGTGSNQPQHF
cdr3_length: 15; clone_size: few; v_call: TRBV7-3; j_call: TRBJ2-3; d_call: TRBD2; cdr3_nt: TGTGCCAGCAGCTTCTTCGGACTAGGCCTAGCCGCGCAGTATTTT; cdr3_aa: CASSFFGLGLAAQYF
cdr3_length: 13; clone_size: .; v_call: TRBV7-2; j_call: TRBJ1-6; d_call: .; cdr3_nt: TGTGCCAGCAGCTTTCAGCCGCGGTCACCCCTCCACTTT; cdr3_aa: CASSFQPRSPLHF
cdr3_length: 14; clone_size: few; v_call: TRBV20-1; j_call: TRBJ1-2; d_call: .; cdr3_nt: TGCAGTGCCGTCGGGACGGGAGCTAACTATGGCTACACCTTC; cdr3_aa: CSAVGTGANYGYTF
cdr3_length: 16; clone_size: few; v_call: TRBV20-1; j_call: TRBJ2-3; d_call: .; cdr3_nt: TGCAGTGCACCAATCCTGAGGGGCAGGGGCACAGATACGCAGTATTTT; cdr3_aa: CSAPILRGRGTDTQYF
cdr3_length: 14; clone_size: .; v_call: TRBV20-1; j_call: TRBJ2-5; d_call: TRBD1; cdr3_nt: TGCAGTGCTAGAGATCGGCAGGGGGCAGAGACCCAGTACTTC; cdr3_aa: CSARDRQGAETQYF
cdr3_length: 16; clone_size: few; v_call: TRBV5-1; j_call: TRBJ2-2; d_call: .; cdr3_nt: TGCGCCAGCAGCTTGGGAAGGTCAGATACCCACCGGGAGCTGTTTTTT; cdr3_aa: CASSLGRSDTHRELFF
cdr3_length: 14; clone_size: .; v_call: TRBV6-1; j_call: TRBJ2-1; d_call: TRBD2; cdr3_nt: TGTGCCAGCAGGGGGACTAGCGGGTCCAATGAGCAGTTCTTC; cdr3_aa: CASRGTSGSNEQFF
cdr3_length: 16; clone_size: .; v_call: TRBV5-1; j_call: TRBJ2-7; d_call: .; cdr3_nt: TGCGCCAGCAGCTTGGGGCTAGCAAGTTGGAGCTACGAGCAGTACTTC; cdr3_aa: CASSLGLASWSYEQYF
cdr3_length: 13; clone_size: .; v_call: TRBV12-3/TRBV12-4; j_call: TRBJ1-5; d_call: .; cdr3_nt: TGTGCCAGCAGCAGGGGAGAGTATCAGCCCCAGCATTTT; cdr3_aa: CASSRGEYQPQHF